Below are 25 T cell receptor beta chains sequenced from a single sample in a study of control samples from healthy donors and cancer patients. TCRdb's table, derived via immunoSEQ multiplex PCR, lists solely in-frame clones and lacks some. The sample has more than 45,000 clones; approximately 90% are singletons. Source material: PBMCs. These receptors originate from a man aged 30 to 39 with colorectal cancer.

CDR3 in amino acids: CASSPGPKILYNEQFF. The CDR3 coding sequence is TGTGCCAGCAGTCCGGGGCCCAAGATTTTATACAATGAGCAGTTCTTC. V gene TRBV7-8 combines with J gene TRBJ2-1; D assignment may be TRBD1 or TRBD2 (5 bases each). Germline V lookup: CDR1 SGHVS, CDR2 FQNEAQ. V was clipped by 6 bases and J by 4 bases, with 19 bases between them. The CDR3 spans 16 residues.

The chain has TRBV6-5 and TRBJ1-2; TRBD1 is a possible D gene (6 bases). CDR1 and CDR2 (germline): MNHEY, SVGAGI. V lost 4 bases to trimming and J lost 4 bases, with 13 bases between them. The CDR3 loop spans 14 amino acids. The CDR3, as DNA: TGTGCCAGCAGTTTAAACAGGGTCGGCTATGGCTACACCTTC. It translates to CASSLNRVGYGYTF.

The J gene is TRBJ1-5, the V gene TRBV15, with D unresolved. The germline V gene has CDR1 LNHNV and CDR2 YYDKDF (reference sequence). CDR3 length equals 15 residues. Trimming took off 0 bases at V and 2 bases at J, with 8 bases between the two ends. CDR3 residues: CATSRDREGNQPQHF. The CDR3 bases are TGTGCCACCAGCAGAGATAGAGAGGGCAATCAGCCCCAGCATTTT. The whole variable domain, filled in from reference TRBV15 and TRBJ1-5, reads DAMVIQNPRYQVTQFGKPVTLSCSQTLNHNVMYWYQQKSSQAPKLLFHYYDKDFNNEADTPDNFQSRRPNTSFCFLDIRSPGLGDTAMYLCATSRDREGNQPQHFGDGTRLSIL.

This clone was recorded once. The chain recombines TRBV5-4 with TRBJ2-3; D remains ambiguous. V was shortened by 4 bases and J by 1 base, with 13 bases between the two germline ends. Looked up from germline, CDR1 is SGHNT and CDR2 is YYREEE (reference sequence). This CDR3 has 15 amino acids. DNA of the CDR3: TGTGCCAGCAGCATCCCCCTATGGGGCACAGATACGCAGTATTTT. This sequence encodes CASSIPLWGTDTQYF. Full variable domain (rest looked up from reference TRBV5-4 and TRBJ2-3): ETGVTQSPTHLIKTRGQQVTLRCSSQSGHNTVSWYQQALGQGPQFIFQYYREEENGRGNFPPRFSGLQFPNYSSELNVNALELDDSALYLCASSIPLWGTDTQYFGPGTRLTVL.

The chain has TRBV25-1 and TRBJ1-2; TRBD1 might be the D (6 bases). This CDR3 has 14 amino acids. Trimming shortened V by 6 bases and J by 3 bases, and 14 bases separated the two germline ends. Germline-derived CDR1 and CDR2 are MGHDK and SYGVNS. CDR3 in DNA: TGTGCCAGCAGCACCTCGTACAGGGACTATGGCTACACCTTC. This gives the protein CASSTSYRDYGYTF.

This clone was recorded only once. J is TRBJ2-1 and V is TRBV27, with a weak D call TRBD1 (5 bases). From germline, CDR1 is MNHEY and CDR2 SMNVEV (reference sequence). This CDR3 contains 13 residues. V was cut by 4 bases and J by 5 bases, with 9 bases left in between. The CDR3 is CASSSRQNNEQFF. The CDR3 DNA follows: TGTGCCAGCAGTTCCCGACAGAACAATGAGCAGTTCTTC.

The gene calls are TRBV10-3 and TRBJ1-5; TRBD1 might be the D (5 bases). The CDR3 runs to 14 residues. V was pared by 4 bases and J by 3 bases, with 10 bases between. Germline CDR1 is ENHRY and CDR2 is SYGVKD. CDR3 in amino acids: CAISGGENNQPQHF. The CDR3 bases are TGTGCCATCAGTGGGGGGGAGAACAATCAGCCCCAGCATTTT.

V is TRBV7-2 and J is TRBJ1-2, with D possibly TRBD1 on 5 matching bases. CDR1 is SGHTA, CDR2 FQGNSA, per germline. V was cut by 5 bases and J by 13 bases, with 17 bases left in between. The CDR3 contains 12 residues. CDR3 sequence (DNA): TGTGCCAGCAGCGATACCCAGGGACGGGGCACCTTC. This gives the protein CASSDTQGRGTF.

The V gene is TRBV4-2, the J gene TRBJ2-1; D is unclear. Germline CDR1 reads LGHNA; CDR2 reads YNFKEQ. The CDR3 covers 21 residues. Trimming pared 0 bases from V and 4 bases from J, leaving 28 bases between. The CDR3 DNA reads TGTGCCAGCAGCCAAGACGAAGGACCCACTCATTCGCCGACATTATACAATGAGCAGTTCTTC. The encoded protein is CASSQDEGPTHSPTLYNEQFF.

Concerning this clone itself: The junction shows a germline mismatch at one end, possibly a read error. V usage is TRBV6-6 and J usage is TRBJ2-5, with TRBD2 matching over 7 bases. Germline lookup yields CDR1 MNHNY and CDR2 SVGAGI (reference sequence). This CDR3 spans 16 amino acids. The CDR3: CATSRSGEGSFETQYF. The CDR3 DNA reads TGTGCCACCAGTCGAAGCGGGGAAGGTTCTTTCGAGACCCAGTACTTC.

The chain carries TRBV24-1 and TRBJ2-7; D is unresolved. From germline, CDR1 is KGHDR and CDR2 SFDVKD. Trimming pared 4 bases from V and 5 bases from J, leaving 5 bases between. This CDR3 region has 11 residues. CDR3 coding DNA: TGTGCCACCAGTGAAAACGACGAGCAGTACTTC. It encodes CATSENDEQYF.

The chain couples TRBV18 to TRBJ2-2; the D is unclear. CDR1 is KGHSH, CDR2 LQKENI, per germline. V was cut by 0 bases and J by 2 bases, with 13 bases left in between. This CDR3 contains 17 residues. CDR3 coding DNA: TGTGCCAGCTCACCACCGGGCACCCATAGTAACACCGGGGAGCTGTTTTTT. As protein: CASSPPGTHSNTGELFF.

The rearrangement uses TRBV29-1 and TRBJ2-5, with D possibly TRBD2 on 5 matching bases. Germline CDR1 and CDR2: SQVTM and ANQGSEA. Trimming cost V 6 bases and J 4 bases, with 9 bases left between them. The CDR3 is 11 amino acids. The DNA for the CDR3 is TGCAGCGTCGCCGAGGGAGAGACCCAGTACTTC. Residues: CSVAEGETQYF.

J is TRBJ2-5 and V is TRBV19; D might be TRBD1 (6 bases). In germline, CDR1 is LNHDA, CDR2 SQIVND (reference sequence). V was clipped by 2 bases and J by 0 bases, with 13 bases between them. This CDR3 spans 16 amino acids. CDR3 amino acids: CASSIKQGGYQETQYF. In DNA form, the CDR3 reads TGTGCCAGTAGTATAAAACAGGGCGGGTACCAAGAGACCCAGTACTTC.

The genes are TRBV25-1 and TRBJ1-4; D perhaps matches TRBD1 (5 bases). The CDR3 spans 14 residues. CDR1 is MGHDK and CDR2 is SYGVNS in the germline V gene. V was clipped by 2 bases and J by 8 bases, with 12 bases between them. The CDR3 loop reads CASSEGNGDEKLFF. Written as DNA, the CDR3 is TGTGCCAGCAGTGAAGGGAACGGGGACGAAAAACTGTTTTTT.

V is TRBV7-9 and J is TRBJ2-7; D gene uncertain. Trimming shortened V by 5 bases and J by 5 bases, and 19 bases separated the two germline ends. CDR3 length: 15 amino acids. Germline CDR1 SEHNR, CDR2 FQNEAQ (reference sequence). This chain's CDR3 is CASSPTAQSSHEQYF. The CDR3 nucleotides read TGTGCCAGCAGCCCAACAGCTCAGTCCTCTCACGAGCAGTACTTC.

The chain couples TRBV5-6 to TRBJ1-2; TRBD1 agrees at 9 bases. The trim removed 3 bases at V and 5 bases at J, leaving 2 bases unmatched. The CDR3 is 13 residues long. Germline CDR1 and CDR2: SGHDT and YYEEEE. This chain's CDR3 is CASSSGQGYGYTF. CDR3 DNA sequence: TGTGCCAGCAGCTCGGGACAGGGTTATGGCTACACCTTC.

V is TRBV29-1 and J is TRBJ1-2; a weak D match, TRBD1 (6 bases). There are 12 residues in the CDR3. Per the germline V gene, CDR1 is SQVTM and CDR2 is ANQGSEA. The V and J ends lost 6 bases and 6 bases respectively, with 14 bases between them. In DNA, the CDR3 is TGCAGCGTACAGGGCCTAGGGCATGGCTACACCTTC. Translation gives CSVQGLGHGYTF.

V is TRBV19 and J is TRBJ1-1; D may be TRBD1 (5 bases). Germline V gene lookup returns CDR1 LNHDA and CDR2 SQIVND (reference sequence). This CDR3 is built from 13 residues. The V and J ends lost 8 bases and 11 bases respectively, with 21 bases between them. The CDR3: CASLGREGLGAFF. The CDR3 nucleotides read TGTGCCAGTCTGGGCAGGGAGGGGTTAGGGGCTTTCTTT.

The CDR3, as DNA: TGTGCCTGGAGGTTCGGTGGTGGGAACACTGAAGCTTTCTTT. Amino acids: CAWRFGGGNTEAFF. The V call is TRBV30, the J call TRBJ1-1; D is unclear. The V end was cut by 3 bases, the J end by 1 base, with 12 bases between. The CDR3 loop spans 14 amino acids. CDR1 is GTSNPN and CDR2 is SVGIG in the germline V gene (reference sequence).

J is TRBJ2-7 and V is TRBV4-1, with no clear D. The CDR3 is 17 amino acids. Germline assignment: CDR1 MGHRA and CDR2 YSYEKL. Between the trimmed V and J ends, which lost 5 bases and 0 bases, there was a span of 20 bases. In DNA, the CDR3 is TGCGCCAGCAGCTCAAACTTTAGGGCAGGTACCTCCTACGAGCAGTACTTC. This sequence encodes CASSSNFRAGTSYEQYF.

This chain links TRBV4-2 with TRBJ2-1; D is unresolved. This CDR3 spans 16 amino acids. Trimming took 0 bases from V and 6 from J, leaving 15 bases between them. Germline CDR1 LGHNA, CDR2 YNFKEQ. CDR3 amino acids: CASSQDLPSLGNEQFF. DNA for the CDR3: TGTGCCAGCAGCCAAGATCTTCCCTCGCTGGGCAATGAGCAGTTCTTC.

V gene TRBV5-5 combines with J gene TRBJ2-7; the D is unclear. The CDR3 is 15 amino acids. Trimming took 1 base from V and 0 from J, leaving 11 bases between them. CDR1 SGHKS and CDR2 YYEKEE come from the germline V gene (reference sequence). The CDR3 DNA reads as TGTGCCAGCAGCTTGTATTCAGGAGTCTCCTACGAGCAGTACTTC. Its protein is CASSLYSGVSYEQYF. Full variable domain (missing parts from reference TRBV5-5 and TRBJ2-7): DAGVTQSPTHLIKTRGQQVTLRCSPISGHKSVSWYQQVLGQGPQFIFQYYEKEERGRGNFPDRFSARQFPNYSSELNVNALLLGDSALYLCASSLYSGVSYEQYFGPGTRLTVT.

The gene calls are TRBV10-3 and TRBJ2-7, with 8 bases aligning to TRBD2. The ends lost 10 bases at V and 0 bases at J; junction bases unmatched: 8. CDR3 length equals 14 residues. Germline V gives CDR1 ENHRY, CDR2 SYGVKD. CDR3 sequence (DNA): TGTGCCACGGGGGGGGGACGGCTCTCCTACGAGCAGTACGTC. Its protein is CATGGGRLSYEQYV.

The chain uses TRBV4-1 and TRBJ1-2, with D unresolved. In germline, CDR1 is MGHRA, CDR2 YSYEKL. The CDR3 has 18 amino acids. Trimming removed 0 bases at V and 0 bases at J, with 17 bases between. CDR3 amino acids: CASSQENRAYLANYGYTF. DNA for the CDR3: TGCGCCAGCAGCCAAGAGAATAGGGCCTACTTAGCTAACTATGGCTACACCTTC.